The clone carrying this T cell receptor beta chain was observed a handful of times. Its antigen is unknown. The CDR3 spans 13 residues. V was cut by 9 bases and J by 2 bases, with 11 bases left in between. Germline CDR1 is MDHEN and CDR2 is SYDVKM. The entry originates in a study of early T cells in non-severe SARS-CoV-2 infection. As for the study in general: Sequencing was performed on bulk RNA from unsorted whole blood, leaving chains unpaired. Regarding the study as a whole: Matching results from VDJdb favored anti-spike CD8 responses, leaving private and CD4 specificities undetected.

Molecules of cDNA were individually given unique molecular identifiers that were attached to them. MiXCR, applied by TCRdb to the 5' RACE reads, yields one record per CDR3 protein. The sample carries about 60,000 distinct CDR3 sequences, 9.5% to 15% recorded once. The clonotype comes from an adult who was a healthcare worker with PCR-confirmed SARS-CoV-2 infection or an uninfected control (not recorded which). The chain links TRBV28 to TRBJ2-1; D is perhaps TRBD1 (6 bases). Sequencing was done on a sample of whole blood. The CDR3 nucleotides are TGTGCCAGTGAAACAGGGCCCTACAATGAGCAGTTCTTC. It encodes CASETGPYNEQFF.